Shown below are 24 T cell receptor beta chains from a single sample sequenced in a study of blood T cell repertoires in COVID-19. Method: immunoSEQ multiplex PCR; TCRdb's copy keeps in-frame clones and lacks some. In the table there are nearly 250,000 clones, more than 80% of which are singletons. Specimen: PBMCs or T cells enriched from blood (not recorded which). Receptor source: a man aged 45-65 years who had been exposed to COVID-19.

The chain couples TRBV29-1 to TRBJ2-3, with D maybe TRBD2 (5 bases). The CDR3 is 14 amino acids. Germline CDR1 SQVTM, CDR2 ANQGSEA. V lost 4 bases and J lost 0, with 11 bases in between. DNA of the CDR3: TGCAGCGTTGGGGCGGGTGGGAGCACAGATACGCAGTATTTT. Translating it yields CSVGAGGSTDTQYF.

This chain joins TRBV27 and TRBJ1-2, with D unresolved. CDR1 and CDR2 from the germline V gene are MNHEY and SMNVEV (reference sequence). The CDR3 extends over 15 amino acids. V was trimmed by 2 bases and J by 0 bases, leaving 10 bases between them. The CDR3 region is CASSLVGHSNYGYTF. CDR3 in DNA: TGTGCCAGCAGTTTAGTTGGGCACTCTAACTATGGCTACACCTTC.

V and J are TRBV14 and TRBJ2-1; 16 positions match TRBD2. Germline CDR1 and CDR2: SGHDN and FVKESK. CDR3 size: 17 residues. Germline trimming cut 6 bases from V and 6 bases from J; bases unmatched to any gene: 8. The CDR3 is CASRPGLAGGRGNEQFF. CDR3 DNA: TGTGCCAGCAGACCGGGACTAGCGGGGGGGAGAGGCAATGAGCAGTTCTTC.

This chain uses TRBV13 with TRBJ1-5; the match to TRBD1 covers 9 bases. With V trimmed by 2 bases and J by 7 bases, 12 bases remained unmatched. Germline loops: CDR1 PRHDT, CDR2 FYEKMQ (reference sequence). This CDR3 comprises 17 residues. CDR3 residues: CASSLWSGTGSGQPQHF. The CDR3, as DNA: TGTGCCAGCAGCTTATGGTCGGGGACAGGGTCCGGGCAGCCCCAGCATTTT. The full variable domain, completed using reference TRBV13 and TRBJ1-5, is AAGVIQSPRHLIKEKRETATLKCYPIPRHDTVYWYQQGPGQDPQFLISFYEKMQSDKGSIPDRFSAQQFSDYHSELNMSSLELGDSALYFCASSLWSGTGSGQPQHFGDGTRLSIL.

This chain uses TRBV24-1 with TRBJ1-4; TRBD1 aligns across 7 bases. J lost 10 bases, V lost 3 bases, and 4 bases had no gene match. The CDR3 has 13 residues. Germline CDR1 and CDR2: KGHDR and SFDVKD. The CDR3 DNA sequence: TGTGCCACCAGTGATGACAGGGTGGGAAAACTGTTTTTT. It yields the protein CATSDDRVGKLFF.

V usage is TRBV27 and J usage is TRBJ2-1, with TRBD2 matching over 8 bases. V lost 1 base to trimming and J lost 2 bases; unmatched junction nucleotides: 7. CDR1 is MNHEY, CDR2 SMNVEV, per germline (reference sequence). This CDR3 is built from 17 residues. This CDR3 is CASSLYGAGGPYNEQFF. The CDR3 bases are TGTGCCAGCAGTTTATATGGCGCGGGGGGTCCCTACAATGAGCAGTTCTTC.

V usage is TRBV11-3 and J usage is TRBJ2-3; TRBD2 matches at 8 bases. V lost 4 bases and J lost 5; bases outside the gene matches: 8. From germline, CDR1 is SGHNT and CDR2 YENEEA. This CDR3 contains 15 residues. CDR3 residues: CASSSLAGGIDTQYF. The CDR3 DNA sequence: TGTGCCAGCAGCTCACTGGCGGGAGGAATAGATACGCAGTATTTT.

This chain uses TRBV6-1 with TRBJ1-5; maybe TRBD1 (6 bases). Germline V gene data show CDR1 as MNHNS and CDR2 as SASEGT. The CDR3 runs to 16 residues. Trimming shortened V by 2 bases and J by 3 bases, and 14 bases separated the two germline ends. The CDR3 nucleotides are TGTGCCAGCAGTGAAAGGGGCAGGGGCATCAATCAGCCCCAGCATTTT. Its protein product is CASSERGRGINQPQHF.

The chain carries TRBV7-3 and TRBJ2-2; 9 nucleotides match TRBD1. V gave up 2 bases and J gave up 3 bases; unmatched junction bases: 4. The CDR3 length is 16 residues. Looked up from germline, CDR1 is SGHTA and CDR2 is FQGTGA. CDR3 residues: CASSLGGTGYTGELFF. The CDR3 region has the DNA TGTGCCAGCAGCTTAGGGGGGACAGGGTACACCGGGGAGCTGTTTTTT.

CDR3 amino acids: CAAGDTQYF. Written as DNA, the CDR3 is TGTGCCGCCGGGGATACGCAGTATTTT. The rearrangement links TRBV27 to TRBJ2-3; no firm D call. There are 9 residues in the CDR3. Germline CDR1 is MNHEY and CDR2 is SMNVEV (reference sequence). With 11 bases removed from V and 6 bases from J, the gap between germline ends came to 6 bases.

The V call is TRBV28, the J call TRBJ1-6; no clear D. Trimming removed 6 bases from V and 6 bases from J, with 12 bases in between. Germline values: CDR1 MDHEN, CDR2 SYDVKM. The CDR3 consists of 14 residues. The CDR3 DNA follows: TGTGCCAGCAGGGGCCGTTCGTTTAATTCACCCCTCCACTTT. This codes for CASRGRSFNSPLHF.

The chain combines TRBV7-8 with TRBJ1-2; a possible D gene is TRBD1 (5 bases). Germline V lookup: CDR1 SGHVS, CDR2 FQNEAQ. The CDR3 extends over 14 amino acids. V lost 4 bases to trimming and J lost 13 bases, with 22 bases between them. The chain's CDR3 is CASSSVRDSSPRTF. CDR3 DNA sequence: TGTGCCAGCAGCTCAGTCCGAGACAGCTCCCCGCGCACCTTC.

V usage is TRBV12-5 and J usage is TRBJ1-3; TRBD1 matches 8 bases. Germline-derived CDR1 and CDR2 are LGHNT and FRNRAP. This CDR3 has 17 residues. V dropped 2 bases and J dropped 2; count of bases not matched to a gene: 8. CDR3 sequence (DNA): TGTGCTAGTGGTTTGAGTACCGGACAGGGAGCTGGAAACACCATATATTTT. It yields the protein CASGLSTGQGAGNTIYF. Variable domain in full (rest from reference TRBV12-5 and TRBJ1-3): DARVTQTPRHKVTEMGQEVTMRCQPILGHNTVFWYRQTMMQGLELLAYFRNRAPLDDSGMPKDRFSAEMPDATLATLKIQPSEPRDSAVYFCASGLSTGQGAGNTIYFGEGSWLTVV.

The chain uses TRBV9 and TRBJ2-1, with a weak D call TRBD2 (6 bases). This CDR3 is 18 amino acids long. Trimming cost V 4 bases and J 3 bases, with 23 bases left between them. Germline V gene lookup returns CDR1 SGDLS and CDR2 YYNGEE. For the CDR3, the DNA is TGTGCCAGCAGCCAAATCCGGGAGACTCTCACCTTCTACAATGAGCAGTTCTTC. Its translation: CASSQIRETLTFYNEQFF.

J is TRBJ2-1 and V is TRBV4-2; 10 positions match TRBD2. Germline values: CDR1 LGHNA, CDR2 YNFKEQ. This CDR3 is 16 amino acids long. V trimming: 3 bases; J trimming: 3 bases; junction bases outside the gene matches: 5. CDR3 DNA sequence: TGTGCCAGCAGCCACCTAGCGGGGGAGAGCTACAATGAGCAGTTCTTC. Protein: CASSHLAGESYNEQFF.

The V call is TRBV12-5, the J call TRBJ1-2; D unclear. The CDR3 runs 11 residues. Looked up from germline, CDR1 is LGHNT and CDR2 is FRNRAP. The V end was cut by 6 bases, the J end by 0 bases, with 2 bases between. CDR3 amino acids: CASGANYGYTF. The DNA of the CDR3 is TGTGCTAGTGGCGCTAACTATGGCTACACCTTC.

The rearrangement links TRBV9 to TRBJ2-2, with TRBD2 identical over 15 bases. Germline CDR1 SGDLS, CDR2 YYNGEE. This CDR3 comprises 19 residues. With V trimmed by 0 bases and J by 1 base, 4 bases remained unmatched. CDR3 loop: CASSVAGTSGGLNTGELFF. The CDR3 DNA sequence: TGTGCCAGCAGCGTAGCCGGGACTAGCGGGGGGTTGAACACCGGGGAGCTGTTTTTT.

The J gene is TRBJ2-1, the V gene TRBV24-1, with 9 bases aligning to TRBD1. With 9 bases clipped from V and 14 bases from J, the junction kept 13 bases outside the gene matches. The length of the CDR3 is 13 residues. Germline lookup yields CDR1 KGHDR and CDR2 SFDVKD. The CDR3 coding sequence is TGTGCCACCTCCTATCAAATGGGACAGGGAAAGTTCTTC. Protein sequence: CATSYQMGQGKFF.

The sample holds one count of this clone. The DNA of the CDR3 is TGTGCCAGCAGCCATCTAGGGACTAGAAATGAGCAGTTCTTC. Translation: CASSHLGTRNEQFF. This rearrangement joins TRBV3-1 (or the pseudogene TRBV3-2) to TRBJ2-1; 8 nucleotides line up with TRBD2. The junction had 5 bases not matched to a gene; V was cut back by 3 bases and J by 7 bases. The CDR3 has 14 residues. The germline V gene encodes CDR1 LGHDT and CDR2 YNNKEL (reference sequence).

Comments on this clone: The sample has other DNA sequences that encode this CDR3 too. This rearrangement joins TRBV7-9 to TRBJ1-1, with a tentative D call TRBD1 (6 bases). The CDR3 is 13 residues long. Germline V gives CDR1 SEHNR, CDR2 FQNEAQ (reference sequence). The V end was cut by 3 bases, the J end by 4 bases, with 9 bases between. CDR3 region: CASSLQGGTEAFF. The CDR3 nucleotides are TGTGCCAGCAGCTTGCAAGGGGGCACTGAAGCTTTCTTT.

The rearrangement joins TRBV28 to TRBJ1-4, with TRBD1 matching 7 bases. The germline V gene encodes CDR1 MDHEN and CDR2 SYDVKM. After removal of 6 bases from V and 7 bases from J, the junction contained 8 bases not matched to a gene. The CDR3 runs to 14 residues. CDR3 residues: CASSVGQQSEKLFF. As DNA, the CDR3 is TGTGCCAGCAGCGTGGGACAGCAGAGTGAAAAACTGTTTTTT.

This chain joins TRBV29-1 and TRBJ1-2, with 7 bases matching TRBD1. V dropped 4 bases and J dropped 3; count of bases not matched to a gene: 14. Germline CDR1 SQVTM, CDR2 ANQGSEA. This CDR3 has 16 amino acids. The CDR3 region is CSVGLVRQGTDYGYTF. CDR3 DNA sequence: TGCAGCGTTGGGTTAGTTAGACAGGGAACGGACTATGGCTACACCTTC.

The J gene is TRBJ1-2, the V gene TRBV18, with unresolved D. Germline assignment: CDR1 KGHSH and CDR2 LQKENI. Trimming removed 6 bases at V and 5 bases at J, with 22 bases between. The length of the CDR3 is 16 residues. As DNA, the CDR3 is TGTGCCAGCTCCCCCAAGGTCAACGCGGTGGATTATGGCTACACCTTC. Its protein product is CASSPKVNAVDYGYTF.

V and J are TRBV24-1 and TRBJ2-3, with a tentative D call TRBD2 (6 bases). Trimming shortened V by 3 bases and J by 4 bases, and 16 bases separated the two germline ends. The CDR3 sequence is 16 residues long. Germline CDR1 reads KGHDR; CDR2 reads SFDVKD. The DNA of the CDR3 is TGTGCCACCAGTGATCCGCTGGGGGGAATCGCAGATACGCAGTATTTT. Its translation: CATSDPLGGIADTQYF.